Given below is one T cell receptor beta chain in context. Reverse transcription of about 0.5 to 1 ug RNA used random hexamers. One entry per CDR3 protein results from TCRdb running MiXCR on the immunoSEQ multiplex PCR reads. The data show about 240,000 distinct CDR3 sequences, about 96% seen once. This record belongs to a study of CD8 T cells in Susac syndrome. Sample: CD4+ T cells from PBMCs. This receptor was obtained from a human donor with Susac syndrome.

CDR3 sequence reads: CASSSRAGLISGNTIYF. The DNA of the CDR3 is TGTGCCAGCAGCTCCCGCGCAGGGTTAATCTCTGGAAACACCATATATTTT. J is TRBJ1-3 and V is TRBV7-9; D possibly corresponds to TRBD1 (5 bases). From germline, CDR1 is SEHNR and CDR2 FQNEAQ (reference sequence). The CDR3 has 17 residues. The V end was cut by 4 bases, the J end by 0 bases, with 16 bases between.